The next 22 T cell receptor beta chains were all read from a single sample in a study of T cell responses to AZD1222 COVID-19 vaccine (dated by TCRdb to the early 2020s). Read against the paper, the sample's time point label means: baseline before first vaccination. Library preparation used the immunoSEQ multiplex PCR assay. TCRdb re-hosts the immuneACCESS table, in-frame sequences only. Its copies lack some clones; in the studies checked, an unresolved V gene accounts for under half of them, and the cause for the rest is not known. This sample holds 150,000 or so clones; 80% to 90% were observed only once. The ten biggest clones cover around 5% of the sample. The sequences come from peripheral blood, collected on day 0 of AZD1222 vaccination. All receptors derive from an adult in good health.

The J gene is TRBJ1-4, the V gene TRBV7-2; possible D gene TRBD1, 6 bases. The V end was cut by 4 bases, the J end by 8 bases, with 14 bases between. Germline V gene data show CDR1 as SGHTA and CDR2 as FQGNSA. CDR3 length: 14 amino acids. In DNA, the CDR3 is TGTGCCAGCAGCTCAGCGGGGGCGGGGGAAAAACTGTTTTTT. As protein: CASSSAGAGEKLFF.

V usage is TRBV4-2 and J usage is TRBJ2-7; 12 positions match TRBD1. CDR3 length: 14 amino acids. The junction had 7 bases not matched to a gene; V was cut back by 6 bases and J by 7 bases. The germline gives CDR1 LGHNA, CDR2 YNFKEQ. This chain's CDR3 is CASSLGQGAEEQYF. The CDR3 coding sequence is TGTGCCAGCAGTCTGGGACAGGGGGCTGAGGAGCAGTACTTC.

Only one count was recorded for this clone. The chain couples TRBV5-4 to TRBJ2-3; perhaps TRBD2 as D (6 bases). The CDR3 runs 16 residues. Germline V gene lookup returns CDR1 SGHNT and CDR2 YYREEE (reference sequence). Trimming removed 4 bases at V and 1 base at J, with 16 bases between. The CDR3, as DNA: TGTGCCAGCAGCCCCGCCGGGGGAAAGGGCACAGATACGCAGTATTTT. Translation gives CASSPAGGKGTDTQYF.

The chain uses TRBV28 and TRBJ1-2; D is unclear. CDR3 size: 14 residues. The ends were cut back, 3 bases at V and 4 bases at J, with 12 bases in the middle. CDR1 and CDR2 from the germline V gene are MDHEN and SYDVKM. CDR3 in amino acids: CASSFPSRTYGYTF. The CDR3 nucleotides are TGTGCCAGCAGTTTTCCTTCCCGGACCTATGGCTACACCTTC.

This chain links TRBV4-3 with TRBJ1-5, with D tentatively TRBD1 (6 bases). V was clipped by 3 bases and J by 3 bases, with 12 bases between them. The CDR3 totals 15 residues. Germline-derived CDR1 and CDR2 are LGHNA and YSLEER. The CDR3 DNA reads TGCGCCAGCAGCCAGGTGGACAGATTCAATCAGCCCCAGCATTTT. Its protein is CASSQVDRFNQPQHF.

The sample holds one count of this clone. The chain employs TRBV6-2 or TRBV6-3 and TRBJ2-7; 15 bases are a match to TRBD2. CDR3 size: 19 residues. V was pared by 5 bases and J by 6 bases, with 17 bases of the junction left unmatched. Germline V gene sequence: CDR1 MNHEY, CDR2 SVGEGT. The CDR3 coding sequence is TGTGCCAGCAGTAGCCCCCATGGAGGAGGGACTAGCGGGAGGCTCGAGCAGTACTTC. As protein: CASSSPHGGGTSGRLEQYF.

The chain couples TRBV18 to TRBJ1-2; D gene uncertain. Germline assignment: CDR1 KGHSH and CDR2 LQKENI. This CDR3 has 15 amino acids. Trimming cost V 3 bases and J 2 bases, with 13 bases left between them. The CDR3 reads CASSPRESGNYGYTF. The CDR3 region has the DNA TGTGCCAGCTCACCGCGAGAGTCGGGAAACTATGGCTACACCTTC. Full variable domain (outside the CDR3, taken from reference TRBV18 and TRBJ1-2): NAGVMQNPRHLVRRRGQEARLRCSPMKGHSHVYWYRQLPEEGLKFMVYLQKENIIDESGMPKERFSAEFPKEGPSILRIQQVVRGDSAAYFCASSPRESGNYGYTFGSGTRLTVV.

This clone showed up just once. The chain uses TRBV6-4 and TRBJ2-1; 8 positions match TRBD2. This CDR3 has 15 residues. Losses at the gene ends were 5 bases for V and 7 bases for J; bases not matched to a gene: 10. Germline-derived CDR1 and CDR2 are MRHNA and SNTAGT. CDR3 nucleotide sequence: TGTGCCAGCAGTCCCCTGGCGGGAGGCGGGAATGAGCAGTTCTTC. Translation: CASSPLAGGGNEQFF.

The chain joins TRBV7-9 to TRBJ1-2; D is uncertain. V was shortened by 5 bases and J by 6 bases, with 13 bases between the two germline ends. This CDR3 comprises 13 residues. CDR1 is SEHNR and CDR2 is FQNEAQ in the germline V gene (reference sequence). CDR3 sequence reads: CASSPYELNGYTF. The CDR3 nucleotides read TGTGCCAGCAGCCCGTACGAGCTGAATGGCTACACCTTC.

The V gene is TRBV11-2, the J gene TRBJ1-2; D gene unclear. The V end lost 4 bases, the J end lost 7 bases, and 13 bases lay between the germline ends. The germline CDR1 and CDR2 sequences are SGHAT and FQNNGV. The CDR3 consists of 13 residues. CDR3 loop: CASSSPLRPGYTF. DNA for the CDR3: TGTGCCAGCAGCTCCCCCTTACGCCCTGGCTACACCTTC.

The chain combines TRBV5-5 with TRBJ2-3, with 7 bases lining up with TRBD2. Germline V gene sequence: CDR1 SGHKS, CDR2 YYEKEE (reference sequence). The CDR3 is 12 amino acids. Losses at the gene ends were 6 bases for V and 4 bases for J; bases not matched to a gene: 2. CDR3 nucleotides: TGTGCCAGCATCACTAGCGCAGATACGCAGTATTTT. Encoded protein: CASITSADTQYF. Combining the CDR3 with reference TRBV5-5 and TRBJ2-3 gives the whole variable domain DAGVTQSPTHLIKTRGQQVTLRCSPISGHKSVSWYQQVLGQGPQFIFQYYEKEERGRGNFPDRFSARQFPNYSSELNVNALLLGDSALYLCASITSADTQYFGPGTRLTVL.

The rearrangement links TRBV2 to TRBJ2-1; 11 positions agree with TRBD2. The J segment lost 5 bases and the V segment lost 8 bases, leaving 8 bases of the junction unmatched. CDR3 length equals 15 residues. The germline gives CDR1 SNHLY, CDR2 FYNNEI. In DNA form, the CDR3 reads TGTGCCAGCGAGGCCGGGACTAGCGGTAACAATGAGCAGTTCTTC. Protein product: CASEAGTSGNNEQFF.

DNA for the CDR3: TGTGCCAGCAGCTCTATACAGGGGGCGCGTTACAATGAGCAGTTCTTC. Encoded protein: CASSSIQGARYNEQFF. The V and J genes are TRBV7-9 and TRBJ2-1; 9 bases match TRBD1. The CDR3 is 16 residues long. Germline V lookup: CDR1 SEHNR, CDR2 FQNEAQ (reference sequence). V lost 4 bases and J lost 4; bases outside the gene matches: 8. The full variable domain, in which reference TRBV7-9 and TRBJ2-1 provide the parts outside the CDR3, is DTGVSQNPRHKITKRGQNVTFRCDPISEHNRLYWYRQTLGQGPEFLTYFQNEAQLEKSRLLSDRFSAERPKGSFSTLEIQRTEQGDSAMYLCASSSIQGARYNEQFFGPGTRLTVL.

The chain is built from TRBV5-1 and TRBJ1-1; D perhaps matches TRBD1 (6 bases). The CDR3 is 13 residues long. Trimming removed 5 bases at V and 1 base at J, with 9 bases between. The V gene's germline CDR1 is SGHRS and CDR2 YFSETQ. The CDR3 is CASRQGGNTEAFF. The CDR3 bases are TGCGCCAGCAGACAGGGAGGGAACACTGAAGCTTTCTTT.

The chain links TRBV29-1 to TRBJ2-7, with 7 bases matching TRBD1. Germline lookup yields CDR1 SQVTM and CDR2 ANQGSEA. Unmatched junction bases numbered 6, after V lost 6 bases and J lost 4 bases. The CDR3 length is 12 residues. The CDR3 DNA follows: TGCAGCGTGTACACAGGGGATTACGAGCAGTACTTC. Translating it yields CSVYTGDYEQYF.

CDR3 protein: CASSRRTAIEAFF. CDR3 nucleotides: TGTGCCAGCAGCCGACGGACAGCTATTGAAGCTTTCTTT. The rearrangement uses TRBV11-3 and TRBJ1-1; D might be TRBD1 (6 bases). The germline gives CDR1 SGHNT, CDR2 YENEEA. Trimming removed 5 bases from V and 7 bases from J, with 14 bases in between. The CDR3 extends over 13 amino acids.

This clone has more than one count but fewer than ten. This chain connects TRBV6-6 to TRBJ2-7; the D is unclear. The CDR3 loop spans 13 amino acids. Germline V lookup: CDR1 MNHNY, CDR2 SVGAGI (reference sequence). V dropped 6 bases and J dropped 1 base, with 10 bases sitting between them. The CDR3 DNA reads TGTGCCAGCAGCCTACCTCTATCCTACGAGCAGTACTTC. The encoded protein is CASSLPLSYEQYF.

This rearrangement joins TRBV28 to TRBJ1-2; 7 bases agree with TRBD1. This CDR3 has 14 residues. With V trimmed by 7 bases and J by 7 bases, 12 bases remained unmatched. Germline V gene sequence: CDR1 MDHEN, CDR2 SYDVKM. CDR3 coding DNA: TGTGCCAGCACCATGGCGGGACAGCAGGGTGGCTACACCTTC. Translation gives CASTMAGQQGGYTF.

V usage is TRBV28 and J usage is TRBJ2-5; 7 bases agree with TRBD1. V lost 4 bases to trimming and J lost 0 bases; unmatched junction nucleotides: 5. Per germline, CDR1 MDHEN and CDR2 SYDVKM. CDR3 length: 15 amino acids. The CDR3 is CASSSNRGYQETQYF. CDR3 bases: TGTGCCAGCAGTTCAAACAGGGGATACCAAGAGACCCAGTACTTC.

This clone was observed a handful of times. The chain employs TRBV29-1 and TRBJ1-2; D remains ambiguous. CDR1 is SQVTM and CDR2 is ANQGSEA in the germline V gene. This CDR3 spans 9 amino acids. V lost 3 bases to trimming and J lost 8 bases, with 4 bases between them. CDR3 region: CSVEAGYTF. As DNA, the CDR3 is TGCAGCGTTGAGGCCGGCTACACCTTC.

The chain links TRBV7-2 to TRBJ2-5; 9 bases are shared with TRBD2. The ends lost 8 bases at V and 2 bases at J; junction bases unmatched: 6. CDR3 length equals 14 residues. Germline lookup yields CDR1 SGHTA and CDR2 FQGNSA. CDR3 in DNA: TGTGCCAGCGACGCGCTAGCGGGACAAGAGACCCAGTACTTC. Its protein is CASDALAGQETQYF.

The rearrangement links TRBV18 to TRBJ2-5, with 8 bases aligning to TRBD2. Germline trimming cut 6 bases from V and 4 bases from J; bases unmatched to any gene: 7. CDR3 length: 14 residues. From germline, CDR1 is KGHSH and CDR2 LQKENI. The CDR3 DNA sequence: TGTGCCAGCTCCCCCGGGAGGGCCCCAGAGACCCAGTACTTC. Translating gives CASSPGRAPETQYF. The full variable domain, rest sourced from reference TRBV18 and TRBJ2-5, is NAGVMQNPRHLVRRRGQEARLRCSPMKGHSHVYWYRQLPEEGLKFMVYLQKENIIDESGMPKERFSAEFPKEGPSILRIQQVVRGDSAAYFCASSPGRAPETQYFGPGTRLLVL.